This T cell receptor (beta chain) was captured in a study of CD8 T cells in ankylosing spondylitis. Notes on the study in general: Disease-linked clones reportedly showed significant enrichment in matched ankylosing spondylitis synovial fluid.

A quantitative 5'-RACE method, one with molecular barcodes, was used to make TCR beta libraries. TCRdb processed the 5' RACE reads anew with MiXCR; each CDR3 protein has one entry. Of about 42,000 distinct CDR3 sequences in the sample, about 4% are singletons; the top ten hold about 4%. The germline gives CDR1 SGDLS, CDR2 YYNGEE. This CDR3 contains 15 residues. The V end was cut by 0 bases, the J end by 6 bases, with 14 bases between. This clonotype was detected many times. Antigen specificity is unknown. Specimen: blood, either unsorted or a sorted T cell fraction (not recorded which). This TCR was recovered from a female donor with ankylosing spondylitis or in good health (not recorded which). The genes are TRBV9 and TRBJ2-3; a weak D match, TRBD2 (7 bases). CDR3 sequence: CASSVVGGATDTQYF. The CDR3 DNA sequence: TGTGCCAGCAGCGTAGTTGGGGGGGCTACGGATACGCAGTATTTT.